This T cell receptor (beta chain) was sequenced in a study of blood T cell repertoires in COVID-19. Background on the study: Sources were T cells, B-cell-depleted T cells, or PBMCs; the material itself was cDNA or gDNA.

In Seattle, patients joined the study during active infection and were tracked longitudinally. CDR3 length: 14 amino acids. V lost 7 bases to trimming and J lost 5 bases; unmatched junction nucleotides: 12. The germline V gene has CDR1 GTSNPN and CDR2 SVGIG (reference sequence). The assay was immunoSEQ multiplex PCR, and TCRdb's table has in-frame clones only and misses some. Seen here are fewer than 350,000 clones, around 90% observed once, and the top ten hold approximately 6.8%. This sequence originates from a woman aged 25-40 years with COVID-19, enrolled during active disease. The J gene is TRBJ1-2, the V gene TRBV30, with 8 nucleotides matching TRBD1. Source material: peripheral blood. This CDR3 is CASQSPDRVYGYTF. The CDR3 nucleotides read TGTGCCTCGCAAAGCCCGGACAGGGTATATGGCTACACCTTC.